These 5 T cell receptor beta chains were all obtained from the same sample, sequenced in a study of blood T cell repertoires in COVID-19. Using immunoSEQ multiplex PCR, the repertoire was profiled, and TCRdb retains in-frame clones only, with some absent. This sample has around 140,000 clones, with 88% found just once. Source material: peripheral blood. The receptors originated from an older woman with acute or convalescent COVID-19.

The chain links TRBV5-1 to TRBJ1-2, with no clear D. Trimming cost V 4 bases and J 8 bases, with 12 bases left between them. Germline CDR1 reads SGHRS; CDR2 reads YFSETQ. CDR3 size: 12 residues. The CDR3: CASSPGVLGYTF. The CDR3 DNA follows: TGCGCCAGCAGCCCCGGGGTCCTCGGCTACACCTTC. Full variable domain (outside the CDR3, taken from reference TRBV5-1 and TRBJ1-2): KAGVTQTPRYLIKTRGQQVTLSCSPISGHRSVSWYQQTPGQGLQFLFEYFSETQRNKGNFPGRFSGRQFSNSRSEMNVSTLELGDSALYLCASSPGVLGYTFGSGTRLTVV.

V usage is TRBV7-3 and J usage is TRBJ2-3, with 9 bases identical to TRBD2. CDR1 is SGHTA and CDR2 is FQGTGA in the germline V gene. CDR3 length: 16 residues. The trim removed 1 base at V and 5 bases at J, leaving 7 bases unmatched. The CDR3 DNA is TGTGCCAGCAGCTTAAACCAGCGGGGGGCCGGAGATACGCAGTATTTT. Its translation is CASSLNQRGAGDTQYF.

V is TRBV28 and J is TRBJ1-5; tentatively, D is TRBD1 (6 bases). Germline V CDR1 and CDR2: MDHEN, SYDVKM. The CDR3 length is 14 residues. The V gene lost 5 bases and the J gene lost 6 bases, with 14 bases spanning the gap. Here the CDR3 DNA reads TGTGCCAGCAGTCCATCAGGGGCCGGTCAGCCCCAGCATTTT. Protein: CASSPSGAGQPQHF. Looking up the rest from reference TRBV28 and TRBJ1-5 gives the full variable domain: DVKVTQSSRYLVKRTGEKVFLECVQDMDHENMFWYRQDPGLGLRLIYFSYDVKMKEKGDIPEGYSVSREKKERFSLILESASTNQTSMYLCASSPSGAGQPQHFGDGTRLSIL.

The chain employs TRBV6-6 and TRBJ2-7, with TRBD2 matching over 13 bases. The J segment lost 7 bases and the V segment lost 5 bases, leaving 2 bases of the junction unmatched. This CDR3 is 13 amino acids long. Germline CDR1 and CDR2: MNHNY and SVGAGI (reference sequence). This CDR3 is CASSPTSGGEQYF. In DNA form, the CDR3 reads TGTGCCAGCAGTCCGACTAGCGGGGGGGAGCAGTACTTC.

The chain couples TRBV3-1 (or the pseudogene TRBV3-2) to TRBJ2-3; weak D call: TRBD2 (6 bases). This CDR3 region has 14 residues. The ends were cut back, 4 bases at V and 5 bases at J, with 13 bases in the middle. Per germline, CDR1 LGHDT and CDR2 YNNKEL (reference sequence). The DNA for the CDR3 is TGTGCCAGCAGCCCGGGGTGGGGGGAAGATACGCAGTATTTT. Translation: CASSPGWGEDTQYF.